The clone carrying this T cell receptor (beta chain) has a single count. Single viable CD3+CD4+CD8-CD45RO+ cells were sorted as the memory CD4+ T cells. With 9 bases removed from V and 1 base from J, the gap between germline ends came to 12 bases. In germline, CDR1 is MNHNS, CDR2 SASEGT. The CDR3 totals 13 residues. The repertoire was sequenced with immunoSEQ multiplex PCR; TCRdb's copy has only in-frame clones and lacks some. The repertoire holds 48,000 or so clones, with more than 70% as singletons. The record originates from a study of memory CD4+ T cells and cytomegalovirus serostatus. The receptor was derived from an adult in good health and CMV-seronegative. Sequencing input: memory CD4+ T cells from blood. The genes are TRBV6-1 and TRBJ1-2; D is unresolved. The CDR3 here is CASKYSFNYGYTF. The CDR3 nucleotides are TGTGCCAGTAAATACTCTTTTAACTATGGCTACACCTTC.